The 9 T cell receptor beta chains below all came from one sample that was sequenced in a study of T cells in Graves' hyperthyroidism and ophthalmopathy. RNA transcripts were the template for amplifying TCR beta CDR3 regions. The HTBI primer set drove a first-round RT-PCR of the TCR CDR3. TCRdb independently ran MiXCR on the multiplex PCR reads; one entry per CDR3 protein. The sample contains hundreds of thousands of distinct CDR3 sequences, 19% of which appear only once. Sequencing input: blood. These receptors all come from a woman aged 18-35 years with Graves' hyperthyroidism.

This clonotype appeared many times. This sequence joins TRBV14 and TRBJ2-7; D is perhaps TRBD2 (5 bases). This CDR3 has 15 residues. Germline V lookup: CDR1 SGHDN, CDR2 FVKESK. V was shortened by 3 bases and J by 4 bases, with 16 bases between the two germline ends. The CDR3 here is CASSQGGRGTYEQYF. DNA of the CDR3: TGTGCCAGCAGCCAGGGTGGTCGGGGTACTTACGAGCAGTACTTC.

This clonotype has just a few counts. The chain links TRBV7-9 to TRBJ2-7; possible D gene TRBD1, 6 bases. This CDR3 is built from 14 residues. V gave up 4 bases and J gave up 3 bases, with 13 bases separating them. Germline V gene lookup returns CDR1 SEHNR and CDR2 FQNEAQ (reference sequence). Written as DNA, the CDR3 is TGTGCCAGCAGCTCTGGGGGACATCGCTACGAGCAGTACTTC. Its translation is CASSSGGHRYEQYF.

This clonotype came up many times. The rearrangement links TRBV15 to TRBJ2-2; D remains unclear. This CDR3 has 13 residues. V lost 4 bases to trimming and J lost 7 bases, with 10 bases between them. CDR1 and CDR2 from the germline V gene are LNHNV and YYDKDF (reference sequence). The CDR3 loop reads CATSTWSGGELFF. The CDR3 coding sequence is TGTGCCACCAGCACCTGGTCTGGCGGGGAGCTGTTTTTT.

This clonotype was recorded at least ten times. The gene calls are TRBV28 and TRBJ2-5; tentatively, D is TRBD2 (5 bases). The CDR3 is made up of 14 amino acids. Germline V gene sequence: CDR1 MDHEN, CDR2 SYDVKM. V lost 5 bases and J lost 2, with 12 bases in between. The CDR3 spells CASSQRTIQETQYF. CDR3 sequence (DNA): TGTGCCAGCAGTCAGCGGACGATTCAAGAGACCCAGTACTTC.

In its sample, this clonotype was seen a few times. V is TRBV20-1 and J is TRBJ2-7; unclear D gene. The V end lost 3 bases, the J end lost 0 bases, and 12 bases lay between the germline ends. The CDR3 consists of 14 residues. Germline assignment: CDR1 DFQATT and CDR2 SNEGSKA (reference sequence). DNA for the CDR3: TGCAGTGCTAGTCGGACGATGAGCTCCTACGAGCAGTACTTC. Translating gives CSASRTMSSYEQYF.

In this sample, this clonotype turned up many times. This rearrangement joins TRBV27 to TRBJ2-5; D is ambiguous. Looked up from germline, CDR1 is MNHEY and CDR2 is SMNVEV (reference sequence). With 5 bases removed from V and 7 bases from J, the gap between germline ends came to 17 bases. The CDR3 contains 14 residues. DNA of the CDR3: TGTGCCAGCAGTCCTGGGATGCAGTGGGGGACCCAGTACTTC. Amino acid sequence: CASSPGMQWGTQYF.

This clonotype was counted ten times or more. This chain's CDR3 is CASYVSYTEAFF. The CDR3 nucleotides read TGTGCCAGCTACGTGTCCTACACTGAAGCTTTCTTT. This chain uses TRBV2 with TRBJ1-1; D is unresolved. Trimming left V 8 bases short and J 3 bases short, with 10 bases between. The CDR3 consists of 12 residues. The germline gives CDR1 SNHLY, CDR2 FYNNEI.

This clonotype was picked up many times. The chain has TRBV7-8 and TRBJ2-7; no definite D call. Germline assignment: CDR1 SGHVS and CDR2 FQNEAQ. V was trimmed by 2 bases and J by 1 base, leaving 15 bases between them. This CDR3 has 16 residues. The CDR3 nucleotides read TGTGCCAGCAGCTTACGGCTACCCAAACCTTCCTACGAGCAGTACTTC. Translating gives CASSLRLPKPSYEQYF.

This clonotype was counted at least ten times. This chain uses TRBV11-2 with TRBJ1-1; D unresolved. From germline, CDR1 is SGHAT and CDR2 FQNNGV. V was clipped by 5 bases and J by 0 bases, with 22 bases between them. The CDR3 contains 18 residues. The CDR3 DNA is TGTGCCAGCAGCCACGCGAAAGCCGGTAGGCTTATGAACACTGAAGCTTTCTTT. Residues: CASSHAKAGRLMNTEAFF.